This passage covers 32 T cell receptor beta chains from one sample sequenced in a study of cytomegalovirus exposure and HLA in healthy donors. Amplification used 60 Vbeta primers and 13 Jbeta primers. Some clones are missing from TCRdb's copy, which holds only in-frame ones; the method was immunoSEQ multiplex PCR. The sample holds about 210,000 clones; about four fifths are singletons and the top ten take approximately 10%. The sequencing sample was made of PBMCs. The receptors were sampled from a woman aged 50 to 60 in good health and CMV-seropositive.

The rearrangement uses TRBV6-1 and TRBJ2-7, with 7 bases matching TRBD1. CDR1 MNHNS and CDR2 SASEGT come from the germline V gene. The CDR3 is 14 residues long. Germline trimming cut 7 bases from V and 2 bases from J; bases unmatched to any gene: 8. CDR3: CASNWGTEAYEQYF. Here the CDR3 DNA reads TGTGCCAGCAATTGGGGGACAGAAGCCTACGAGCAGTACTTC.

The chain has TRBV6-1 and TRBJ1-4, with TRBD1 matching over 7 bases. The V gene's germline CDR1 is MNHNS and CDR2 SASEGT. Germline trimming cut 6 bases from V and 8 bases from J; bases unmatched to any gene: 9. The CDR3 consists of 14 residues. The CDR3 loop reads CASSKGGAREKLFF. DNA of the CDR3: TGTGCCAGCAGCAAAGGGGGCGCCCGGGAAAAACTGTTTTTT.

The V call is TRBV27, the J call TRBJ2-5; 8 bases align to TRBD1. The end of the DNA aligns better with TRBJ2-7, so the J call may be wrong. CDR3 length equals 15 residues. In germline, CDR1 is MNHEY, CDR2 SMNVEV (reference sequence). The CDR3 DNA reads as TGTGCCAGCAGTTCAAGTCAGGGGGCCTTCTACGAGCAGTACTTC. Translation gives CASSSSQGAFYEQYF.

The rearrangement uses TRBV20-1 and TRBJ2-7, with D unclear. In germline, CDR1 is DFQATT, CDR2 SNEGSKA (reference sequence). Trimming removed 1 base from V and 7 bases from J, with 8 bases in between. This CDR3 is built from 11 residues. Here the CDR3 DNA reads TGCAGTGCTAGAGGTTTGCGGGAGCAGTACTTC. It translates to CSARGLREQYF.

With respect to this clone: A junction end diverges from the germline sequence, so it may reflect a read error. V gene TRBV29-1 combines with J gene TRBJ2-7; 10 bases are a match to TRBD1. This CDR3 is built from 12 residues. Looked up from germline, CDR1 is SQVTM and CDR2 is ANQGSEA. The CDR3 bases are TGCAGCGCCGCCTCTGACAGGGGGCGAGTCGACTTC. This sequence encodes CSAASDRGRVDF.

This chain links TRBV27 with TRBJ2-7, with a possible D match to TRBD1 (6 bases). Germline V gives CDR1 MNHEY, CDR2 SMNVEV (reference sequence). The CDR3 is made up of 14 amino acids. The V end lost 3 bases, the J end lost 1 base, and 10 bases lay between the germline ends. CDR3 in DNA: TGTGCCAGCAGTTTTGCAGGGGTTTCCTACGAGCAGTACTTC. The encoded protein is CASSFAGVSYEQYF.

The V call is TRBV19, the J call TRBJ2-7, with TRBD1 matching over 7 bases. CDR1 LNHDA and CDR2 SQIVND come from the germline V gene (reference sequence). V dropped 4 bases and J dropped 6; count of bases not matched to a gene: 12. This CDR3 is 15 amino acids long. CDR3 sequence reads: CASSTSTGTGSEQYF. The CDR3 DNA is TGTGCCAGTAGTACCTCGACAGGGACGGGAAGCGAGCAGTACTTC.

This chain joins TRBV7-8 and TRBJ1-1, with a weak D call TRBD1 (5 bases). The V end was cut by 5 bases, the J end by 2 bases, with 15 bases between. CDR1 SGHVS and CDR2 FQNEAQ come from the germline V gene. The CDR3 consists of 15 residues. CDR3 coding DNA: TGTGCCAGCAGCAGGGGTCAGGGCGGCAACACTGAAGCTTTCTTT. As protein: CASSRGQGGNTEAFF.

V is TRBV11-1 and J is TRBJ2-7, with 7 nucleotides matching TRBD1. In germline, CDR1 is SGHAT, CDR2 FQDESV (reference sequence). Unmatched junction bases numbered 7, after V lost 5 bases and J lost 0 bases. The CDR3 runs to 15 residues. This chain's CDR3 is CASSQPDRSSYEQYF. The CDR3 region has the DNA TGTGCCAGCAGCCAACCGGACAGGAGCTCCTACGAGCAGTACTTC. The full variable domain, in which reference TRBV11-1 and TRBJ2-7 provide the parts outside the CDR3, is EAEVAQSPRYKITEKSQAVAFWCDPISGHATLYWYRQILGQGPELLVQFQDESVVDDSQLPKDRFSAERLKGVDSTLKIQPAELGDSAMYLCASSQPDRSSYEQYFGPGTRLTVT.

This clone was counted a few times. The J gene is TRBJ1-1, the V gene TRBV4-1; TRBD1 aligns across 9 bases. The CDR3 length is 16 residues. Losses at the gene ends were 3 bases for V and 4 bases for J; bases not matched to a gene: 9. Germline V lookup: CDR1 MGHRA, CDR2 YSYEKL. CDR3 protein: CASSHPETGGATEAFF. As DNA, the CDR3 is TGCGCCAGCAGCCACCCCGAGACAGGGGGGGCCACTGAAGCTTTCTTT.

CDR3 nucleotide sequence: TGTGCCAGCTCACCGCGACTAACGGGAGACGATCAGCCCCAGCATTTT. Protein sequence: CASSPRLTGDDQPQHF. This chain uses TRBV18 with TRBJ1-5; D remains unclear. V shed 3 bases and J shed 5 bases, with 17 bases lying between them. This CDR3 comprises 16 residues. The germline gives CDR1 KGHSH, CDR2 LQKENI. The full variable domain, rest sourced from reference TRBV18 and TRBJ1-5, is NAGVMQNPRHLVRRRGQEARLRCSPMKGHSHVYWYRQLPEEGLKFMVYLQKENIIDESGMPKERFSAEFPKEGPSILRIQQVVRGDSAAYFCASSPRLTGDDQPQHFGDGTRLSIL.

The chain uses TRBV5-1 and TRBJ2-2, with 12 bases identical to TRBD2. The CDR3 extends over 16 amino acids. J lost 1 base, V lost 4 bases, and 2 bases had no gene match. CDR1 and CDR2 (germline): SGHRS, YFSETQ. The CDR3 sequence is CASSPGLAGNTGELFF. The CDR3 nucleotides read TGCGCCAGCAGCCCGGGACTAGCGGGGAACACCGGGGAGCTGTTTTTT. Full variable domain (outside the CDR3, taken from reference TRBV5-1 and TRBJ2-2): KAGVTQTPRYLIKTRGQQVTLSCSPISGHRSVSWYQQTPGQGLQFLFEYFSETQRNKGNFPGRFSGRQFSNSRSEMNVSTLELGDSALYLCASSPGLAGNTGELFFGEGSRLTVL.

This chain joins TRBV4-3 and TRBJ2-5; no reliable D call. The last part of the DNA fits TRBJ2-7 better; the J call may be wrong. Per the germline V gene, CDR1 is LGHNA and CDR2 is YSLEER. There are 14 residues in the CDR3. The CDR3 sequence: CASSQGVREYEQYF. CDR3 bases: TGCGCCAGCAGCCAAGGTGTACGTGAATACGAGCAGTACTTC.

J is TRBJ1-5 and V is TRBV6-1; 8 bases match TRBD1. Germline-derived CDR1 and CDR2 are MNHNS and SASEGT. Unmatched junction bases numbered 4, after V lost 3 bases and J lost 6 bases. This CDR3 is built from 14 residues. The chain's CDR3 is CASSDQQGGQPQHF. DNA for the CDR3: TGTGCCAGCAGTGACCAACAGGGGGGTCAGCCCCAGCATTTT.

This clone has just a few counts. The chain recombines TRBV25-1 with TRBJ2-1; 9 nucleotides align to TRBD1. J gave up 4 bases and V 2 bases, and 6 bases lay outside the gene matches. The germline CDR1 and CDR2 sequences are MGHDK and SYGVNS. The CDR3 length is 16 residues. For the CDR3, the DNA is TGTGCCAGCAGTGAACCCGGGACAGGGAGGTACAATGAGCAGTTCTTC. Translation gives CASSEPGTGRYNEQFF.

This clone appeared a few times. The V and J genes are TRBV7-3 and TRBJ2-5; 7 nucleotides agree with TRBD2. Germline CDR1 and CDR2: SGHTA and FQGTGA. Germline trimming cut 1 base from V and 4 bases from J; bases unmatched to any gene: 6. The CDR3 is 15 residues long. The CDR3 sequence: CASSLISGRGETQYF. CDR3 nucleotide sequence: TGTGCCAGCAGCTTAATTTCAGGGAGGGGAGAGACCCAGTACTTC. Full variable domain (missing parts from reference TRBV7-3 and TRBJ2-5): GAGVSQTPSNKVTEKGKYVELRCDPISGHTALYWYRQSLGQGPEFLIYFQGTGAADDSGLPNDRFFAVRPEGSVSTLKIQRTERGDSAVYLCASSLISGRGETQYFGPGTRLLVL.

This clone was picked up one time. V is TRBV4-1 and J is TRBJ2-1; 9 bases are a match to TRBD2. The CDR3 sequence is 19 residues long. V trimming: 1 base; J trimming: 4 bases; junction bases outside the gene matches: 14. The V gene's germline CDR1 is MGHRA and CDR2 YSYEKL. As DNA, the CDR3 is TGCGCCAGCAGCCAAGGGGCTCCCGGAGCGGGGGGATCATACAATGAGCAGTTCTTC. It specifies CASSQGAPGAGGSYNEQFF.

The chain employs TRBV9 and TRBJ1-4; 8 bases align to TRBD1. This CDR3 contains 14 residues. Germline V gene lookup returns CDR1 SGDLS and CDR2 YYNGEE. Losses at the gene ends were 6 bases for V and 6 bases for J; bases not matched to a gene: 7. In nucleotides, the CDR3 is TGTGCCAGCAAAGGACAGGGTTGGGATGAAAAACTGTTTTTT. This sequence encodes CASKGQGWDEKLFF.

This chain uses TRBV2 with TRBJ2-7, with 14 bases fitting TRBD2. Trimming at V came to 6 bases and at J to 6 bases, leaving 4 bases not matched to a gene. The CDR3 covers 14 residues. In germline, CDR1 is SNHLY, CDR2 FYNNEI. The CDR3 spells CASRPGLAGAEQYF. DNA of the CDR3: TGTGCCAGCAGGCCGGGACTAGCGGGGGCCGAGCAGTACTTC. The entire variable domain, with the rest obtained from reference TRBV2 and TRBJ2-7, is as follows: EPEVTQTPSHQVTQMGQEVILRCVPISNHLYFYWYRQILGQKVEFLVSFYNNEISEKSEIFDDQFSVERPDGSNFTLKIRSTKLEDSAMYFCASRPGLAGAEQYFGPGTRLTVT.

V gene TRBV11-2 combines with J gene TRBJ1-4; D ambiguous. Trimming took 3 bases from V and 15 from J, leaving 26 bases between them. The CDR3 is made up of 16 amino acids. Per the germline V gene, CDR1 is SGHAT and CDR2 is FQNNGV. The CDR3 sequence: CASSFVLALEGRTLFF. CDR3 bases: TGTGCCAGCAGCTTCGTACTCGCCCTAGAGGGCAGGACCTTGTTTTTT.

The chain combines TRBV9 with TRBJ2-2, with no clear D. This CDR3 spans 14 amino acids. Trimming pared 1 base from V and 0 bases from J, leaving 4 bases between. Germline V gives CDR1 SGDLS, CDR2 YYNGEE. CDR3 region: CASSVIANTGELFF. The CDR3 coding sequence is TGTGCCAGCAGCGTAATAGCGAACACCGGGGAGCTGTTTTTT. Together with reference TRBV9 and TRBJ2-2, the CDR3 gives the full variable domain: DSGVTQTPKHLITATGQRVTLRCSPRSGDLSVYWYQQSLDQGLQFLIQYYNGEERAKGNILERFSAQQFPDLHSELNLSSLELGDSALYFCASSVIANTGELFFGEGSRLTVL.

The chain has TRBV19 and TRBJ2-3; D may be TRBD2 (5 bases). Germline V gene lookup returns CDR1 LNHDA and CDR2 SQIVND (reference sequence). This CDR3 region has 13 residues. Trimming left V 5 bases short and J 6 bases short, with 12 bases between. CDR3 nucleotides: TGTGCCAGTAGTCCAGGACTCCCCGATACGCAGTATTTT. Translated: CASSPGLPDTQYF.

The rearrangement uses TRBV5-1 and TRBJ2-2, with TRBD1 matching 8 bases. CDR1 is SGHRS and CDR2 is YFSETQ in the germline V gene. After removal of 4 bases from V and 3 bases from J, the junction contained 5 bases not matched to a gene. The CDR3 has 15 residues. CDR3 sequence: CASSPQGADTGELFF. In DNA, the CDR3 is TGCGCCAGCAGCCCTCAGGGGGCGGACACCGGGGAGCTGTTTTTT.

The chain employs TRBV19 and TRBJ2-7; TRBD2 might be the D (7 bases). Trimming removed 9 bases from V and 5 bases from J, with 14 bases in between. Germline CDR1 LNHDA, CDR2 SQIVND (reference sequence). The CDR3 extends over 12 amino acids. In DNA, the CDR3 is TGTGCCAGCGGTATGGGGGGGCACGAGCAGTACTTC. It yields the protein CASGMGGHEQYF.

J is TRBJ2-5 and V is TRBV7-8; 8 nucleotides align to TRBD2. V lost 5 bases, J lost 2 bases, and 16 bases stayed unmatched. The CDR3 spans 18 residues. Germline V CDR1 and CDR2: SGHVS, FQNEAQ. The CDR3 sequence is CASSRITGDQRGQETQYF. CDR3 bases: TGTGCCAGCAGCCGAATCACCGGGGACCAGCGGGGGCAAGAGACCCAGTACTTC. Full variable domain (remainder filled in from reference TRBV7-8 and TRBJ2-5): GAGVSQSPRYKVAKRGQDVALRCDPISGHVSLFWYQQALGQGPEFLTYFQNEAQLDKSGLPSDRFFAERPEGSVSTLKIQRTQQEDSAVYLCASSRITGDQRGQETQYFGPGTRLLVL.

This rearrangement joins TRBV11-2 to TRBJ2-3; D is possibly TRBD1 (5 bases). This CDR3 is 14 amino acids long. CDR1 and CDR2 from the germline V gene are SGHAT and FQNNGV. Deletions cut 0 bases from V and 3 bases from J, with 7 bases between. DNA for the CDR3: TGTGCCAGCAGCTTAGATCAGGGAACAGATACGCAGTATTTT. It translates to CASSLDQGTDTQYF.

The rearrangement links TRBV19 to TRBJ1-6; perhaps TRBD1 as D (6 bases). Germline values: CDR1 LNHDA, CDR2 SQIVND (reference sequence). This CDR3 is 14 amino acids long. Deletions cut 5 bases from V and 10 bases from J, with 15 bases between. This CDR3 reads CASSQTGRQSPLHF. The CDR3, as DNA: TGTGCCAGTAGTCAAACAGGGCGGCAATCACCCCTCCACTTT.

The chain has TRBV7-3 and TRBJ2-3, with D unresolved. The V end lost 5 bases, the J end lost 0 bases, and 9 bases lay between the germline ends. From germline, CDR1 is SGHTA and CDR2 FQGTGA. The CDR3 spans 14 residues. The CDR3 nucleotides read TGTGCCAGCAGCATCTCTCCTAGCACAGATACGCAGTATTTT. This translates into CASSISPSTDTQYF.

This chain joins TRBV27 and TRBJ2-7, with 10 bases identical to TRBD2. The J segment lost 4 bases and the V segment lost 3 bases, leaving 9 bases of the junction unmatched. This CDR3 is built from 16 residues. CDR1 and CDR2 (germline): MNHEY, SMNVEV (reference sequence). CDR3 loop: CASSFFSGGAGYEQYF. Here the CDR3 DNA reads TGTGCCAGCAGTTTCTTCAGCGGGGGGGCCGGTTACGAGCAGTACTTC.

J is TRBJ1-1 and V is TRBV7-9; D is unclear. The CDR3 extends over 13 amino acids. The germline V gene encodes CDR1 SEHNR and CDR2 FQNEAQ (reference sequence). Trimming cost V 5 bases and J 6 bases, with 13 bases left between them. The CDR3 DNA reads TGTGCCAGCAGCCTACCCGGGTCTTCTGAAGCTTTCTTT. Amino acid sequence: CASSLPGSSEAFF.

This chain uses TRBV5-6 with TRBJ1-2; D might be TRBD1 (6 bases). V lost 0 bases to trimming and J lost 4 bases, with 16 bases between them. Germline assignment: CDR1 SGHDT and CDR2 YYEEEE. The CDR3 totals 16 residues. CDR3: CASSLVVGGLGYGYTF. The CDR3 region has the DNA TGTGCCAGCAGCTTGGTAGTCGGGGGGCTTGGCTATGGCTACACCTTC.

The gene calls are TRBV5-1 and TRBJ2-4, with a tentative D call TRBD1 (6 bases). Germline-derived CDR1 and CDR2 are SGHRS and YFSETQ. Trimming took 4 bases from V and 3 from J, leaving 20 bases between them. The CDR3 runs 17 residues. CDR3 coding DNA: TGCGCCAGCAGCGCTATACAGGGAGTAGACGACAAAAACATTCAGTACTTC. Translation gives CASSAIQGVDDKNIQYF.